The T cell receptor beta chain under discussion was sequenced for a study of blood T cell repertoires in COVID-19. Study overall: Collection of acute and convalescent COVID-19 samples took place in the United States, Italy and Spain. In each case, the material was cDNA or gDNA derived from T cells, B-cell-depleted T cells, or PBMCs.

The table lists this clone with a count of one. V dropped 4 bases and J dropped 6 bases, with 9 bases sitting between them. The CDR3 extends over 12 amino acids. Looked up from germline, CDR1 is SEHNR and CDR2 is FQNEAQ (reference sequence). Authors' methods: By means of reference gene primer amplification, nucleated cell counts were estimated. Clones were sequenced by immunoSEQ multiplex PCR, and TCRdb holds only the in-frame ones, with some missing. D and trimming come from the DNA, and the V and J calls and clone size come from that table. This table holds about 100,000 clones, just over 90% found once.

The sample consisted of peripheral blood. The rearrangement uses TRBV7-9 and TRBJ1-2; the D is unclear. The TCR was taken from a man between 60 and 70 years old with acute or convalescent COVID-19. The CDR3 loop is CASSSSGDGYTF. As DNA, the CDR3 is TGTGCCAGCAGCTCCAGCGGAGATGGCTACACCTTC.